The rows below give T cell receptor beta chains drawn from one sample of a study of blood T cell repertoires in COVID-19. Sequencing was performed with immunoSEQ multiplex PCR; in TCRdb, only in-frame clones are kept and a portion is missing. The repertoire holds about 190,000 clones, with approximately 79% as singletons. The sequencing sample was made of peripheral blood. The receptors come from a man aged 45-65 years who had recovered from COVID-19. CDR3s include the opening cysteine and the closing phenylalanine or tryptophan. The order of the fields is clone size, D gene, V gene, J gene, CDR3 protein, CDR3 DNA. A D gene is named only where the DNA matches it firmly. The size field is filled for only some rows; it gives once, few, many or a size class.

>NA|NA|TRBV28|TRBJ2-3
CATWGGPTQGTDTQYF
TGTGCCACGTGGGGAGGCCCGACTCAGGGTACAGATACGCAGTATTTT
>NA|NA|TRBV9|TRBJ1-1
CASSVGGIQTEAFF
TGTGCCAGCAGCGTAGGAGGGATACAGACTGAAGCTTTCTTT
>NA|TRBD1|TRBV19|TRBJ2-2
CASRIPGTGGGGELFF
TGTGCCAGTAGAATTCCCGGGACAGGGGGCGGCGGGGAGCTGTTTTTT
>NA|NA|TRBV3-1/TRBV3-2|TRBJ1-1
CASSQDPMNTEAFF
TGTGCCAGCAGCCAAGACCCAATGAACACTGAAGCTTTCTTT
>few|NA|TRBV30|TRBJ2-5
CAWTQGLRETQYF
TGTGCCTGGACGCAGGGATTGAGGGAGACCCAGTACTTC
>NA|NA|TRBV5-1|TRBJ2-5
CASSLDAGRRETQYF
TGCGCCAGCAGCTTGGATGCGGGTCGGCGGGAGACCCAGTACTTC
>NA|NA|TRBV11-3|TRBJ2-2
CASSLALGSAGELFF
TGTGCCAGCAGCTTAGCGCTCGGGAGCGCCGGGGAGCTGTTTTTT
>once|TRBD1|TRBV5-1|TRBJ1-1
CASSLAGGMGYTEAFF
TGCGCCAGCAGCTTGGCAGGGGGTATGGGTTACACTGAAGCTTTCTTT
>NA|TRBD2|TRBV7-6|TRBJ2-1
CASSLAGTSPNEQFF
TGTGCCAGCAGCTTAGCAGGGACTAGTCCCAATGAGCAGTTCTTC
>NA|TRBD2|TRBV5-1|TRBJ2-5
CASSSGLAGETQYF
TGCGCCAGCAGCTCGGGACTAGCGGGAGAGACCCAGTACTTC
>NA|NA|TRBV27|TRBJ2-7
CASSRDWKYGQYF
TGTGCCAGCAGTCGGGACTGGAAATACGGGCAGTACTTC
>NA|TRBD2|TRBV6-5|TRBJ2-7
CASSYLLAGSYEQYF
TGTGCCAGCAGTTACCTGCTAGCGGGATCCTACGAGCAGTACTTC
>NA|TRBD1|TRBV27|TRBJ1-5
CATKWTGDDQPQHF
TGTGCCACCAAATGGACAGGGGACGATCAGCCCCAGCATTTT
>NA|TRBD2|TRBV11-3|TRBJ2-2
CASSLYGGGTGELFF
TGTGCCAGCAGCTTATACGGGGGGGGCACCGGGGAGCTGTTTTTT
>NA|TRBD1|TRBV28|TRBJ1-5
CASSYGTVGQPQHF
TGTGCCAGCAGTTACGGGACAGTCGGGCAGCCCCAGCATTTT